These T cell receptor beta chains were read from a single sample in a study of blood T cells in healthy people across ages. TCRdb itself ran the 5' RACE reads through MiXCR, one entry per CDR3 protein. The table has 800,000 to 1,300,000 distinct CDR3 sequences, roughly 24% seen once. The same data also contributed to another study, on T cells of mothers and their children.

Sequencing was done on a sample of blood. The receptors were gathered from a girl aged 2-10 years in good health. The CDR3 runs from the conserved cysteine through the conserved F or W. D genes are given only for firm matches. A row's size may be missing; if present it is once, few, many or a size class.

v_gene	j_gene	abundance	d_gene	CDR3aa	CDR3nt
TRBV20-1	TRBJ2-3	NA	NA	CSAPAGLSRDTQYF	TGCAGTGCCCCGGCAGGACTTTCTCGAGATACGCAGTATTTT
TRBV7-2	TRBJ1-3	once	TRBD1	CASSIPTGVGSGNTIYF	TGTGCCAGCAGCATACCGACAGGGGTGGGCTCTGGAAACACCATATATTTT
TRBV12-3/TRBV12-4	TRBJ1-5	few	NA	CASSPLGGFDQPQHF	TGTGCCAGCAGTCCCTTGGGGGGCTTCGACCAGCCCCAGCATTTT
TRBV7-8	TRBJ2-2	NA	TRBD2	CASSLALGGDPLNTGELFF	TGTGCCAGCAGCTTAGCGCTCGGGGGGGACCCCCTGAACACCGGGGAGCTGTTTTTT
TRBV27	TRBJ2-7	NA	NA	CASSRSRGVLEQYF	TGTGCCAGCAGTCGCTCACGGGGAGTGTTGGAGCAGTACTTC
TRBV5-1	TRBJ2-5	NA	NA	CASSTNSETQYF	TGCGCCAGCAGTACGAATTCGGAGACCCAGTACTTC
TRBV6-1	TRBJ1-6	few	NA	CASVEQVNSPLHF	TGTGCCAGCGTGGAACAGGTTAATTCACCCCTCCACTTT
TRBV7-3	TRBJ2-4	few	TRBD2	CASSFHLQGLAGGVAKNIQYF	TGTGCCAGCAGCTTCCACTTACAGGGATTAGCGGGAGGTGTAGCCAAAAACATTCAGTACTTC
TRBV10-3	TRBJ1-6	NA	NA	CATHFWTDGPSPLHF	TGTGCCACACATTTCTGGACAGACGGTCCTTCACCCCTCCACTTT
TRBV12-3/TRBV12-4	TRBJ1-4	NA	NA	CASSLDEGEKLFF	TGTGCCAGCAGTTTGGACGAGGGGGAAAAACTGTTTTTT
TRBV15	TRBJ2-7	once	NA	CATSRDHETVFYEQYF	TGTGCCACCAGCAGAGATCATGAGACAGTCTTCTACGAGCAGTACTTC
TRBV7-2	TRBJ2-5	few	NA	CASSQGLAGETQYF	TGTGCCAGCAGCCAGGGGTTAGCGGGAGAGACCCAGTACTTC
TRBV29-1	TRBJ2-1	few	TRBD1	CSVETDRGRDEQFF	TGCAGCGTTGAAACTGACAGGGGAAGGGATGAGCAGTTCTTC
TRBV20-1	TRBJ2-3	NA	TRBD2	CSARGLAGVTDTQYF	TGCAGTGCTAGGGGACTAGCGGGGGTTACAGATACGCAGTATTTT
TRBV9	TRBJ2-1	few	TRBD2	CASSVTTGTSGGTYNEQFF	TGTGCCAGCAGCGTAACGACCGGGACTAGCGGGGGGACTTACAATGAGCAGTTCTTC
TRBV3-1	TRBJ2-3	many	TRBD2	CASSQGTSYFAQYF	TGTGCCAGCAGCCAAGGGACTAGCTATTTTGCGCAGTATTTT
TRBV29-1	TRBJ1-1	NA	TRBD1	CSVERQGLEAFF	TGCAGCGTTGAAAGACAGGGCTTGGAAGCTTTCTTT
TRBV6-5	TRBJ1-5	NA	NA	CASSSTREPQHF	TGTGCCAGCAGTTCTACGCGAGAGCCCCAGCATTTT
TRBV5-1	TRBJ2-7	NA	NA	CASSLNSGFAGNEQYF	TGCGCCAGCAGCTTGAACTCGGGTTTTGCAGGGAACGAGCAGTACTTC
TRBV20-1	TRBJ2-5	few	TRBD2	CSVNPLAGGRETQYF	TGCAGTGTAAACCCACTAGCGGGAGGGAGAGAGACCCAGTACTTC
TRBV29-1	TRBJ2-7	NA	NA	CSVGGPTYEQYF	TGCAGCGTTGGCGGCCCGACCTACGAGCAGTACTTC
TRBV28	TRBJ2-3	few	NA	CASSYGPYTDTQYF	TGTGCCAGCAGTTACGGGCCGTATACAGATACGCAGTATTTT
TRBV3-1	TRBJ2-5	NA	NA	CASSQEYREETQYF	TGTGCCAGCAGCCAAGAGTACAGAGAAGAGACCCAGTACTTC
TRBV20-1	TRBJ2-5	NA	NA	CSARPHFPGQETQYF	TGCAGTGCTAGGCCCCATTTCCCCGGCCAAGAGACCCAGTACTTC
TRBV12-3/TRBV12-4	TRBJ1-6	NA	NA	CASSYSYSPLHF	TGTGCCAGCAGTTACAGCTATTCACCCCTCCACTTT
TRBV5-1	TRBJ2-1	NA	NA	CASRDRTNVDNEQFF	TGCGCCAGCCGGGATCGGACCAACGTGGACAATGAGCAGTTCTTC
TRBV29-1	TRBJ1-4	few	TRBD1	CSVEGAGGMEKLFF	TGCAGCGTTGAAGGAGCAGGGGGCATGGAAAAACTGTTTTTT
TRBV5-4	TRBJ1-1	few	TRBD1	CASSFLGQGDRKAEAFF	TGTGCCAGCAGCTTTTTAGGACAGGGGGACCGAAAGGCTGAAGCTTTCTTT
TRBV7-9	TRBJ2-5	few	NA	CASSSTWEGTEETQYF	TGTGCCAGCAGCTCCACTTGGGAGGGGACAGAAGAGACCCAGTACTTC
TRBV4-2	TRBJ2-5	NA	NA	CASSLGSGGPETQYF	TGTGCCAGCAGCCTAGGGTCTGGGGGGCCGGAGACCCAGTACTTC
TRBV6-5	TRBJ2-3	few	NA	CASTRGRTDTQYF	TGTGCCAGCACCCGCGGGCGCACAGATACGCAGTATTTT
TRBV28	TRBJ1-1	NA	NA	CASSFAGRGGGGTEAFF	TGTGCCAGCAGTTTCGCTGGCCGCGGGGGCGGGGGCACTGAAGCTTTCTTT
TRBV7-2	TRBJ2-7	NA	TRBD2	CASSLAAPAGAYEQYF	TGTGCCAGCAGCTTAGCAGCCCCGGCGGGGGCCTACGAGCAGTACTTC
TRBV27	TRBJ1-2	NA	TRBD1	CASSFTVQGAYGYTF	TGTGCCAGCAGTTTCACGGTTCAGGGGGCATATGGCTACACCTTC
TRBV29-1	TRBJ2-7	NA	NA	CSVDENSEQYF	TGCAGCGTTGATGAGAATTCCGAGCAGTACTTC
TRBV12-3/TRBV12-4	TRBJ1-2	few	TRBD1	CASSPQGATNYGYTF	TGTGCCAGCAGCCCACAGGGGGCGACTAACTATGGCTACACCTTC